A single sample is the source of the 5 T cell receptor beta chains below, sequenced in a study of circulating tumor DNA in untreated peripheral T-cell lymphoma. Clones were sequenced by immunoSEQ multiplex PCR, and TCRdb holds only the in-frame ones, with some missing. The sample carries about 5,000 clones, around 72% recorded once. Source material: tumor tissue. The receptors derive from a human donor with peripheral T-cell lymphoma.

This chain joins TRBV11-3 and TRBJ2-4; 9 bases align to TRBD2. This CDR3 spans 15 amino acids. With 2 bases clipped from V and 4 bases from J, the junction kept 3 bases outside the gene matches. The germline gives CDR1 SGHNT, CDR2 YENEEA. The CDR3 DNA reads as TGTGCCAGCAGCTTAAATAGCGGGAGTAAAAACATTCAGTACTTC. This gives the protein CASSLNSGSKNIQYF.

V is TRBV7-5 and J is TRBJ2-5; TRBD2, the table's D call, was not compared with the DNA. TRBV7-5 is tagged as a pseudogene. The CDR3 sequence is 14 residues long. CDR3 coding DNA: TGTGCCAGCAGCCAAAGCACGGGACTAGAGACCCAGTACTTC. Residues: CASSQSTGLETQYF.

The rearrangement joins TRBV10-2 to TRBJ2-1, with 8 bases identical to TRBD2. This CDR3 has 15 residues. The germline V gene has CDR1 WSHSY and CDR2 SAAADI. The J segment lost 7 bases and the V segment lost 5 bases, leaving 10 bases of the junction unmatched. CDR3 amino acids: CASSPGTRPLNEQFF. CDR3 nucleotides: TGCGCCAGCAGTCCCGGGACTAGACCGTTAAATGAGCAGTTCTTC.

This chain joins TRBV19 and TRBJ1-5; 8 positions match TRBD1. V shed 5 bases, J shed 6 bases, and the junction held 12 bases outside the gene matches. Germline lookup yields CDR1 LNHDA and CDR2 SQIVND (reference sequence). CDR3 size: 16 residues. CDR3: CASSGLTGVLRQPQHF. CDR3 nucleotide sequence: TGTGCCAGTAGTGGGTTGACAGGGGTGTTGCGTCAGCCCCAGCATTTT.

This chain uses TRBV18 with TRBJ2-2; D is possibly TRBD1 (6 bases). V was pared by 2 bases and J by 2 bases, with 12 bases between. This CDR3 is built from 16 residues. Germline assignment: CDR1 KGHSH and CDR2 LQKENI. In DNA, the CDR3 is TGTGCCAGCTCACCAAGCAAGGGGGTTAACACCGGGGAGCTGTTTTTT. It is translated as CASSPSKGVNTGELFF.